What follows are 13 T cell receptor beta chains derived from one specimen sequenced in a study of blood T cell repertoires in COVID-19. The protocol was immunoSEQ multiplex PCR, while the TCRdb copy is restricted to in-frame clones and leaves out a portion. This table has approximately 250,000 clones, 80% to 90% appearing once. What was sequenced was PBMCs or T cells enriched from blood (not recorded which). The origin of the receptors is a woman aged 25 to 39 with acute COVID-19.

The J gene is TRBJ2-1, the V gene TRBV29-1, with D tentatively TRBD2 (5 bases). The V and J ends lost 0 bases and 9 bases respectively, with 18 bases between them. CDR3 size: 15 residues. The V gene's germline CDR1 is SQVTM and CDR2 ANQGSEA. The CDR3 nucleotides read TGCAGCGTTGAAGATCCCCTAACCCGAGAGGGTGAGCAGTTCTTC. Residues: CSVEDPLTREGEQFF.

The CDR3 coding sequence is TGCGCCAGCAGCCAAGTTACTAGTCGGTACGAGCAGTACTTC. It is translated as CASSQVTSRYEQYF. J is TRBJ2-7 and V is TRBV4-1, with D perhaps matching TRBD2 (5 bases). CDR3 length equals 14 residues. Trimming pared 1 base from V and 4 bases from J, leaving 11 bases between. The germline V gene encodes CDR1 MGHRA and CDR2 YSYEKL.

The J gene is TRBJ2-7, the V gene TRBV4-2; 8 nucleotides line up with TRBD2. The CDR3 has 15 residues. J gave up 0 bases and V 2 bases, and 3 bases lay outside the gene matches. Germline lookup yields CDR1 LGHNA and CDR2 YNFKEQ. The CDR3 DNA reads TGTGCCAGCAGCCAAACTAGCGGAATCTCCTACGAGCAGTACTTC. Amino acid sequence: CASSQTSGISYEQYF.

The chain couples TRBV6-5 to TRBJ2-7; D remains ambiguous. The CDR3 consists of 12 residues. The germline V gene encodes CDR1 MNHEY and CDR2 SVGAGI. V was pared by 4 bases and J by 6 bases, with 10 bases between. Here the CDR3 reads CASSFYGGEQYF. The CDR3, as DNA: TGTGCCAGCAGTTTTTACGGCGGCGAGCAGTACTTC.

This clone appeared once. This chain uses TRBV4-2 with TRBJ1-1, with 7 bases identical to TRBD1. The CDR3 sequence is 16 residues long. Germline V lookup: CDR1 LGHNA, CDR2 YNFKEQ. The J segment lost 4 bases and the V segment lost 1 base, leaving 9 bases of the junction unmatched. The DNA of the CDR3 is TGTGCCAGCAGCCAAGCACATACAGGGGAGGTCACTGAAGCTTTCTTT. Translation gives CASSQAHTGEVTEAFF.

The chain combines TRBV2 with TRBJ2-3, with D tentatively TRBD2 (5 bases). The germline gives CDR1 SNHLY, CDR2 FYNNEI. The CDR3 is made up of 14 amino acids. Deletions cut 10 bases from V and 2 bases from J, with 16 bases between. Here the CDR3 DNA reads TGTGCCACCCAAGTAGGACTCCCCACAGATACGCAGTATTTT. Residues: CATQVGLPTDTQYF.

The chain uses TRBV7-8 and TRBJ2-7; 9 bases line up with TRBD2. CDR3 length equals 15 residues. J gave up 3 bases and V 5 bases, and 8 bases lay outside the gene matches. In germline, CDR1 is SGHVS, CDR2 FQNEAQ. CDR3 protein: CASSTLAGRGYEQYF. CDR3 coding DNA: TGTGCCAGCAGCACTCTAGCGGGAAGGGGCTACGAGCAGTACTTC. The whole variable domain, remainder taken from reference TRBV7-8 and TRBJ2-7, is GAGVSQSPRYKVAKRGQDVALRCDPISGHVSLFWYQQALGQGPEFLTYFQNEAQLDKSGLPSDRFFAERPEGSVSTLKIQRTQQEDSAVYLCASSTLAGRGYEQYFGPGTRLTVT.

CDR3 in amino acids: CASSLGVSGQGGNSPLHF. The CDR3 coding sequence is TGTGCCAGCAGCTTAGGTGTGAGTGGGCAGGGGGGTAATTCACCCCTCCACTTT. The chain has TRBV7-8 and TRBJ1-6; 7 bases are shared with TRBD1. Unmatched junction bases numbered 12, after V lost 1 base and J lost 6 bases. The CDR3 is made up of 18 amino acids. CDR1 is SGHVS and CDR2 is FQNEAQ in the germline V gene.

The CDR3 sequence is CASSLGLAGADTQYF. CDR3 sequence (DNA): TGTGCCAGCAGCTTAGGACTAGCGGGAGCTGATACGCAGTATTTT. The chain carries TRBV7-3 and TRBJ2-3; 13 bases are a match to TRBD2. Looked up from germline, CDR1 is SGHTA and CDR2 is FQGTGA. The CDR3 has 15 amino acids. V lost 2 bases and J lost 6; bases outside the gene matches: 2.

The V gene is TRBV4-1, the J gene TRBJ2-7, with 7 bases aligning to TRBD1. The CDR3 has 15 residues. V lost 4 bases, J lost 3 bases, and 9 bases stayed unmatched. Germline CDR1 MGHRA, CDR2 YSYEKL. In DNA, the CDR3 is TGCGCCAGCAGCCTAAGACAGGGCTTGGGCTACGAGCAGTACTTC. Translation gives CASSLRQGLGYEQYF.

The CDR3 region is CAWDGQGRKQYF. The CDR3 region has the DNA TGTGCCTGGGACGGACAGGGTCGGAAGCAGTACTTC. The J gene is TRBJ2-7, the V gene TRBV30, with 8 bases identical to TRBD1. The ends lost 5 bases at V and 8 bases at J; junction bases unmatched: 8. Germline V lookup: CDR1 GTSNPN, CDR2 SVGIG (reference sequence). The CDR3 has 12 residues.

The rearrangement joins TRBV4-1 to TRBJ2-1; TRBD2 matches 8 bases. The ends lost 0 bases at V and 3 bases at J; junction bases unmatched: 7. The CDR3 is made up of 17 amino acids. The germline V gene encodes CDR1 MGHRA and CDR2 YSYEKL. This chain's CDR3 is CASSQDSRLASYNEQFF. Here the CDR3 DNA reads TGCGCCAGCAGCCAAGATTCGAGACTAGCGAGCTACAATGAGCAGTTCTTC.

CDR3 nucleotide sequence: TGTGCCTGGGAATATATGGGCGAGACCCAGTACTTC. Translated, it gives CAWEYMGETQYF. The chain recombines TRBV30 with TRBJ2-5; no reliable D call. V was trimmed by 5 bases and J by 5 bases, leaving 12 bases between them. CDR3 length: 12 residues. Looked up from germline, CDR1 is GTSNPN and CDR2 is SVGIG (reference sequence).